Following are 17 T cell receptor beta chains from one sample sequenced in a study of OX40 agonist ivuxolimab in advanced cancers. The data were produced by immunoSEQ multiplex PCR, yet TCRdb's version contains in-frame clones alone and is incomplete. Among fewer than 75,000 clones listed, over 70% were seen once. Sequencing was performed on CD4+ or CD8+ T cells sorted from blood, taken in a trial of the OX40 agonist ivuxolimab. These receptor sequences come from an adult with an advanced solid tumor such as melanoma, head and neck, liver or kidney cancer.

The chain combines TRBV5-1 with TRBJ2-7; D not certain. The CDR3 is made up of 14 amino acids. Trimming removed 2 bases at V and 4 bases at J, with 13 bases between. CDR1 and CDR2 (germline): SGHRS, YFSETQ. The CDR3 bases are TGCGCCAGCAGCTTAAATGGCGCAATATACGAGCAGTACTTC. This codes for CASSLNGAIYEQYF.

This chain uses TRBV14 with TRBJ2-7; no clear D gene. Deletions cut 5 bases from V and 6 bases from J, with 11 bases between. From germline, CDR1 is SGHDN and CDR2 FVKESK. This CDR3 contains 12 residues. The DNA of the CDR3 is TGTGCCAGCAGCAAGATGAGATCCGAGCAGTACTTC. It codes for CASSKMRSEQYF.

This sequence joins TRBV6-5 and TRBJ1-3; D is ambiguous. This CDR3 has 14 amino acids. The V end was cut by 5 bases, the J end by 0 bases, with 8 bases between. Germline V CDR1 and CDR2: MNHEY, SVGAGI. This CDR3 is CASSPTSSGNTIYF. DNA of the CDR3: TGTGCCAGCAGTCCTACCAGCTCTGGAAACACCATATATTTT.

The chain's CDR3 is CASSSGTPLTDTQYF. The CDR3 DNA sequence: TGTGCCAGCAGCTCCGGGACCCCCCTCACAGATACGCAGTATTTT. The chain is built from TRBV6-9 and TRBJ2-3; D might be TRBD1 or TRBD2, each matching 5 bases. The germline V gene encodes CDR1 MNHGY and CDR2 SVAAGI. V lost 6 bases and J 2 bases, leaving 15 bases between the germline ends. CDR3 length: 15 residues.

The chain combines TRBV19 with TRBJ2-7; D may match TRBD1 or TRBD2 (6 bases each). The CDR3 covers 15 residues. The germline V gene has CDR1 LNHDA and CDR2 SQIVND (reference sequence). V was cut by 4 bases and J by 6 bases, with 19 bases left in between. The DNA of the CDR3 is TGTGCCAGTAGTACAGAGGAGGGGGAGGCCCTCGAGCAGTACTTC. It is translated as CASSTEEGEALEQYF.

This chain connects TRBV25-1 to TRBJ2-3; 10 bases agree with TRBD2. CDR3 length: 15 residues. Germline V gives CDR1 MGHDK, CDR2 SYGVNS. Trimming took 3 bases from V and 1 from J; bases not matched to a gene: 1. CDR3 in DNA: TGTGCCAGCAGTGAGGGACTAGCGCGCACAGATACGCAGTATTTT. It codes for CASSEGLARTDTQYF. The full variable domain, in which reference TRBV25-1 and TRBJ2-3 provide the parts outside the CDR3, is EADIYQTPRYLVIGTGKKITLECSQTMGHDKMYWYQQDPGMELHLIHYSYGVNSTEKGDLSSESTVSRIRTEHFPLTLESARPSHTSQYLCASSEGLARTDTQYFGPGTRLTVL.

Turning to this clone: A junction boundary mismatches the germline segment, possibly from a read error. The V call is TRBV19, the J call TRBJ2-1, with D possibly called TRBD1 or TRBD2 (5 bases each). Germline loops: CDR1 LNHDA, CDR2 SQIVND (reference sequence). The CDR3 spans 12 residues. This chain's CDR3 is CASSIEGVGRLF. Written as DNA, the CDR3 is TGTGCCAGTAGTATAGAGGGGGTGGGCCGACTCTTC.

The chain has TRBV7-6 and TRBJ2-1; 13 nucleotides line up with TRBD2. Germline loops: CDR1 SGHVS, CDR2 FNYEAQ. The CDR3 spans 16 residues. V was pared by 5 bases and J by 10 bases, with 11 bases of the junction left unmatched. CDR3 sequence reads: CASSLTSGGPLGEQFF. In DNA form, the CDR3 reads TGTGCCAGCAGCCTGACTAGCGGGGGGCCGTTAGGAGAGCAGTTCTTC.

This clone showed up just once. This CDR3 is CASSLGGGAGYNEQFF. CDR3 nucleotides: TGTGCCAGCAGCTTAGGCGGGGGGGCCGGGTACAATGAGCAGTTCTTC. The rearrangement uses TRBV7-2 and TRBJ2-1; the match to TRBD2 covers 9 bases. Germline loops: CDR1 SGHTA, CDR2 FQGNSA. The V gene end was trimmed by 1 base and the J gene end by 4 bases; junction bases not matched to a gene: 5. The CDR3 extends over 16 amino acids.

The genes are TRBV5-1 and TRBJ2-3; no reliable D call. The V and J ends lost 0 bases and 2 bases respectively, with 10 bases between them. CDR1 is SGHRS, CDR2 YFSETQ, per germline. The CDR3 extends over 15 amino acids. CDR3 DNA: TGCGCCAGCAGCTTGGAGATAGGGCCCACAGATACGCAGTATTTT. Protein: CASSLEIGPTDTQYF.

The table lists this clone with a count of one. The V gene is TRBV18, the J gene TRBJ1-6, with 12 nucleotides matching TRBD1. In germline, CDR1 is KGHSH, CDR2 LQKENI. Trimming at V came to 4 bases and at J to 1 base, leaving 5 bases not matched to a gene. The CDR3 extends over 18 amino acids. The CDR3 is CASSLGTGGLSYNSPLHF. CDR3 in DNA: TGTGCCAGCTCACTAGGGACAGGGGGCTTGTCCTATAATTCACCCCTCCACTTT.

The J gene is TRBJ1-5, the V gene TRBV7-2; no clear D gene. The CDR3 is made up of 12 amino acids. In germline, CDR1 is SGHTA, CDR2 FQGNSA. Trimming left V 6 bases short and J 6 bases short, with 9 bases between. CDR3: CASSLDTQPQHF. The CDR3 DNA is TGTGCCAGCAGTCTTGACACTCAGCCCCAGCATTTT.

The chain employs TRBV7-2 and TRBJ2-7; 8 bases fit TRBD1. CDR3 length: 14 amino acids. After removal of 5 bases from V and 3 bases from J, the junction contained 6 bases not matched to a gene. Germline V lookup: CDR1 SGHTA, CDR2 FQGNSA. This chain's CDR3 is CASSRLDRDYEQYF. Here the CDR3 DNA reads TGTGCCAGCAGCAGATTGGACAGGGACTACGAGCAGTACTTC.

This clone was picked up a small number of times. V gene TRBV4-3 combines with J gene TRBJ1-1; D is unclear. The CDR3 consists of 14 residues. Germline V CDR1 and CDR2: LGHNA, YSLEER. Trimming left V 5 bases short and J 5 bases short, with 15 bases between. The CDR3 nucleotides are TGCGCCAGCAGCACAGTCGACCCTGGGACTGAAGCTTTCTTT. It codes for CASSTVDPGTEAFF.

The chain links TRBV19 to TRBJ2-3; D might be TRBD2 (5 bases). The CDR3 length is 14 residues. In germline, CDR1 is LNHDA, CDR2 SQIVND (reference sequence). V dropped 6 bases and J dropped 2 bases, with 12 bases sitting between them. CDR3 sequence (DNA): TGTGCCAGTAGGAAGTCGGGAACCACAGATACGCAGTATTTT. Its translation is CASRKSGTTDTQYF.

This chain uses TRBV4-2 with TRBJ2-5; 13 nucleotides match TRBD2. V lost 8 bases, J lost 5 bases, and 11 bases stayed unmatched. The CDR3 loop spans 16 amino acids. Germline V lookup: CDR1 LGHNA, CDR2 YNFKEQ. The CDR3: CASSPLGTSGEETQYF. The CDR3 DNA sequence: TGTGCCAGCTCCCCCTTGGGGACTAGCGGGGAGGAGACCCAGTACTTC.

The chain links TRBV28 to TRBJ1-2, with TRBD1 matching 7 bases. Germline V gene lookup returns CDR1 MDHEN and CDR2 SYDVKM. This CDR3 is 15 amino acids long. Germline trimming cut 5 bases from V and 8 bases from J; bases unmatched to any gene: 14. The CDR3 coding sequence is TGTGCCAGCAGTGCTAGAACAGGGGTGGTTTACGGCTACACCTTC. Amino acid sequence: CASSARTGVVYGYTF.